The 19 T cell receptor beta chains below were found in one sample sequenced in a study of CD8+ T cells in alopecia areata (dated by TCRdb to 2016 to 2018). This specimen's time point label, interpreted: baseline before oral tofacitinib. The library was generated by the immunoSEQ multiplex PCR assay. RNA was extracted from all samples and reverse transcribed into cDNA as template for TCR sequencing. Here the immuneACCESS table is served through TCRdb, limited to in-frame sequences with V and J called. Missing clones are a known gap in these copies; in checked studies unresolved V genes cover under half, and the rest lacks a known reason. This sample is represented by tens of thousands of clones; 60% of them were singletons. Together, the top ten hold roughly a sixth of the sample. The input for sequencing was CD8+ T cells sorted from blood, taken at week 0. These receptor sequences come from a human donor with alopecia areata.

The rearrangement uses TRBV25-1 and TRBJ2-7, with D unclear. The CDR3 contains 11 residues. CDR1 and CDR2 (germline): MGHDK, SYGVNS. V was shortened by 4 bases and J by 4 bases, with 5 bases between the two germline ends. Here the CDR3 DNA reads TGTGCCAGCAGTGGGAGTTACGAGCAGTACTTC. Amino acid sequence: CASSGSYEQYF.

The V and J genes are TRBV4-3 and TRBJ2-2; D gene uncertain. The CDR3 covers 16 residues. Germline V gives CDR1 LGHNA, CDR2 YSLEER. The germline V and J ends were trimmed by 1 base and 3 bases, with 12 bases remaining between them. The CDR3 bases are TGCGCCAGCAGCCAAGGGACGGGTGCCGACACCGGGGAGCTGTTTTTT. Amino acid sequence: CASSQGTGADTGELFF.

This clone was seen only a few times. The chain joins TRBV29-1 to TRBJ2-7; 10 positions agree with TRBD2. From germline, CDR1 is SQVTM and CDR2 ANQGSEA. CDR3 size: 15 residues. Trimming cost V 6 bases and J 3 bases; bases outside gene matches: 11. The CDR3 sequence: CSVKPASGSFYEQYF. Here the CDR3 DNA reads TGCAGCGTCAAACCTGCTAGCGGGAGCTTCTACGAGCAGTACTTC.

The J gene is TRBJ1-2, the V gene TRBV25-1; D is unresolved. Germline CDR1 is MGHDK and CDR2 is SYGVNS. The CDR3 runs 14 residues. V was trimmed by 3 bases and J by 8 bases, leaving 16 bases between them. CDR3: CASSDNTAQGGYTF. The CDR3 DNA reads as TGTGCCAGCAGTGACAACACGGCTCAAGGAGGCTACACCTTC.

This clone has only a few counts. This rearrangement joins TRBV7-8 to TRBJ2-7; possibly TRBD1 for D (5 bases). Germline CDR1 is SGHVS and CDR2 is FQNEAQ. This CDR3 has 14 amino acids. V lost 1 base, J lost 5 bases, and 12 bases lay in between. The CDR3 coding sequence is TGTGCCAGCAGCTTAGTGGTAGGGGTAGACGAGCAGTACTTC. Translation: CASSLVVGVDEQYF.

The chain employs TRBV30 and TRBJ1-1, with TRBD1 identical over 8 bases. Germline CDR1 GTSNPN, CDR2 SVGIG (reference sequence). V trimming: 4 bases; J trimming: 0 bases; junction bases outside the gene matches: 1. CDR3 size: 13 residues. The CDR3, as DNA: TGTGCCTGGACAGGGGGCATGAACACTGAAGCTTTCTTT. Protein product: CAWTGGMNTEAFF.

This clone turned up a few times. J is TRBJ2-2 and V is TRBV7-9; D is possibly TRBD1 (5 bases). Germline V gene sequence: CDR1 SEHNR, CDR2 FQNEAQ (reference sequence). The CDR3 is made up of 14 amino acids. V lost 7 bases to trimming and J lost 7 bases, with 16 bases between them. CDR3 region: CASNLVQGHGELFF. CDR3 DNA sequence: TGTGCCAGCAACCTCGTGCAGGGCCACGGGGAGCTGTTTTTT. The full variable domain, rest sourced from reference TRBV7-9 and TRBJ2-2, is DTGVSQNPRHKITKRGQNVTFRCDPISEHNRLYWYRQTLGQGPEFLTYFQNEAQLEKSRLLSDRFSAERPKGSFSTLEIQRTEQGDSAMYLCASNLVQGHGELFFGEGSRLTVL.

This clone has more than one count but fewer than ten. The gene calls are TRBV29-1 and TRBJ2-2; the D gene is possibly TRBD1 (5 bases). In germline, CDR1 is SQVTM, CDR2 ANQGSEA. The V end lost 6 bases, the J end lost 6 bases, and 17 bases lay between the germline ends. The CDR3 consists of 14 residues. The CDR3 protein is CSVEPRGISGELFF. As DNA, the CDR3 is TGCAGCGTCGAACCAAGGGGCATATCCGGGGAGCTGTTTTTT.

The DNA of the CDR3 is TGCGCCAGCAGCCAAGATGGGGGAGAGACCCAGTACTTC. Its protein is CASSQDGGETQYF. V is TRBV4-1 and J is TRBJ2-5; D might be TRBD1 or TRBD2, each matching 5 bases. The CDR3 sequence is 13 residues long. Germline values: CDR1 MGHRA, CDR2 YSYEKL. V lost 0 bases and J 4 bases, leaving 6 bases between the germline ends.

This clone is a singleton in its sample. The rearrangement joins TRBV27 to TRBJ2-7; TRBD1 is a possible D gene (5 bases). The CDR3 consists of 11 residues. V lost 8 bases to trimming and J lost 0 bases, with 5 bases between them. Per the germline V gene, CDR1 is MNHEY and CDR2 is SMNVEV (reference sequence). The CDR3 DNA follows: TGTGCCAGCCAGGGCTCCTACGAGCAGTACTTC. As protein: CASQGSYEQYF.

The chain carries TRBV7-9 and TRBJ2-7; 9 nucleotides match TRBD1. Germline V gene sequence: CDR1 SEHNR, CDR2 FQNEAQ (reference sequence). The CDR3 is 15 residues long. The ends lost 5 bases at V and 0 bases at J; junction bases unmatched: 5. CDR3 sequence reads: CASSPGQGSSYEQYF. The CDR3 nucleotides are TGTGCCAGCAGCCCGGGACAGGGTAGCTCCTACGAGCAGTACTTC.

The chain uses TRBV28 and TRBJ2-1; TRBD2 agrees at 14 bases. Germline V gene data show CDR1 as MDHEN and CDR2 as SYDVKM. Unmatched junction bases numbered 1, after V lost 6 bases and J lost 6 bases. CDR3 length: 14 amino acids. This CDR3 is CASRGTSGSNEQFF. CDR3 DNA: TGTGCCAGCAGGGGGACTAGCGGGAGCAATGAGCAGTTCTTC. Full variable domain (missing parts from reference TRBV28 and TRBJ2-1): DVKVTQSSRYLVKRTGEKVFLECVQDMDHENMFWYRQDPGLGLRLIYFSYDVKMKEKGDIPEGYSVSREKKERFSLILESASTNQTSMYLCASRGTSGSNEQFFGPGTRLTVL.

This clone showed up just a few times. The chain couples TRBV5-1 to TRBJ2-7; D unclear. Germline-derived CDR1 and CDR2 are SGHRS and YFSETQ. CDR3 length: 12 residues. The V end lost 4 bases, the J end lost 5 bases, and 10 bases lay between the germline ends. CDR3 in DNA: TGCGCCAGCAGCACTAACATGGACGAGCAGTACTTC. It encodes CASSTNMDEQYF.

The V gene is TRBV15, the J gene TRBJ1-3; TRBD1 matches at 9 bases. This CDR3 contains 13 residues. Trimming cost V 8 bases and J 3 bases; bases outside gene matches: 2. Germline V gene data show CDR1 as LNHNV and CDR2 as YYDKDF (reference sequence). CDR3 DNA sequence: TGTGCCACCGAGGGACAGGGTGGAAACACCATATATTTT. It encodes CATEGQGGNTIYF.

This clone showed up just a few times. V is TRBV29-1 and J is TRBJ2-3; D not resolved. In germline, CDR1 is SQVTM, CDR2 ANQGSEA. Trimming took 4 bases from V and 5 from J, leaving 10 bases between them. The CDR3 runs to 12 residues. For the CDR3, the DNA is TGCAGCGTTGTTCGCGAAGGAGATACGCAGTATTTT. Encoded protein: CSVVREGDTQYF.

This chain's CDR3 is CASSLVARNYGYTF. Here the CDR3 DNA reads TGTGCCAGCAGCTTAGTGGCCAGGAACTATGGCTACACCTTC. This chain connects TRBV7-9 to TRBJ1-2, with unresolved D. This CDR3 is built from 14 residues. V was shortened by 1 base and J by 2 bases, with 8 bases between the two germline ends. Looked up from germline, CDR1 is SEHNR and CDR2 is FQNEAQ (reference sequence).

The chain carries TRBV7-9 and TRBJ2-3; D is possibly TRBD2 (6 bases). Germline CDR1 is SEHNR and CDR2 is FQNEAQ (reference sequence). Trimming shortened V by 6 bases and J by 3 bases, and 16 bases separated the two germline ends. This CDR3 is built from 15 residues. The CDR3 protein is CASRPGGLSTDTQYF. CDR3 sequence (DNA): TGTGCCAGCAGACCCGGTGGACTATCGACAGATACGCAGTATTTT.

This clone was seen a handful of times. The chain combines TRBV28 with TRBJ2-5, with D maybe TRBD1 (6 bases). CDR1 and CDR2 (germline): MDHEN, SYDVKM. The CDR3 sequence is 14 residues long. V lost 4 bases and J lost 2, with 11 bases in between. The CDR3 spells CASSSRTEQETQYF. The CDR3 nucleotides are TGTGCCAGCAGTTCGAGGACAGAGCAAGAGACCCAGTACTTC.

A single count supports this clone. The V call is TRBV7-9, the J call TRBJ2-7; weak D call: TRBD2 (6 bases). CDR3 length equals 16 residues. Germline-derived CDR1 and CDR2 are SEHNR and FQNEAQ (reference sequence). V lost 5 bases and J lost 3, with 20 bases in between. The CDR3 reads CASSPQAGTSVYEQYF. The CDR3, as DNA: TGTGCCAGCAGCCCCCAAGCCGGGACTTCGGTCTACGAGCAGTACTTC.